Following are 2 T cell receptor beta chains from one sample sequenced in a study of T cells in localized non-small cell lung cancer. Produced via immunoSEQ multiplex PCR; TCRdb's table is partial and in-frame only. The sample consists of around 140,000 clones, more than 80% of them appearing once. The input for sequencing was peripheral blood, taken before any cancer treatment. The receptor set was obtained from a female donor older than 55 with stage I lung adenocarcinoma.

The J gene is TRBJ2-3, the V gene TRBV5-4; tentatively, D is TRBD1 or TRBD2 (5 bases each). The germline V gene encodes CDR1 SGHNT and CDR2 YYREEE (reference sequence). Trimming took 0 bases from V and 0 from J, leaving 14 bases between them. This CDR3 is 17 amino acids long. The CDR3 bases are TGTGCCAGCAGCTTGGCCGGGGCTAGAGCTAGCACAGATACGCAGTATTTT. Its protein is CASSLAGARASTDTQYF.

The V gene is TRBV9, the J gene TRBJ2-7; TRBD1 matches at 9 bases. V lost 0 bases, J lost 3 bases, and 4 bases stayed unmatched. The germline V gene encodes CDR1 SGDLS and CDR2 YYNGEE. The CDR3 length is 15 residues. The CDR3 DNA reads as TGTGCCAGCAGCGTAGCGTGGACAGGGGACTACGAGCAGTACTTC. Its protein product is CASSVAWTGDYEQYF.